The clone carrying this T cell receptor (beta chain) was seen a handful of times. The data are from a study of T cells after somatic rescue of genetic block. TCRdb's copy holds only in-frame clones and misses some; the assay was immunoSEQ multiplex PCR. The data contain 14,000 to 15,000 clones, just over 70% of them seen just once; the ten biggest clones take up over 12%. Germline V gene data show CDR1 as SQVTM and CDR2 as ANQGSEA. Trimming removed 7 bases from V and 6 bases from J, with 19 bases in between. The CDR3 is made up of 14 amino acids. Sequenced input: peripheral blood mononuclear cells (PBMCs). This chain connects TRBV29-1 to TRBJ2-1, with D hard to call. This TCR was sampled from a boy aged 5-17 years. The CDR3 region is CSAAVAGASNEQFF. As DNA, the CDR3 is TGCAGCGCGGCGGTAGCCGGAGCCTCCAATGAGCAGTTCTTC.